Here is one T cell receptor beta chain with its context. It lacks a known antigen. Per-base qualities were not stored, and no clone one base away is much larger. The entry originates in a study of response to subunit inactivated influenza vaccine (dated by TCRdb to the late 2010s). Notes on the research overall: The study used deep quantitative T cell receptor repertoire profiling to track responses to a trivalent subunit inactivated influenza vaccine.

On the study overall, not on this receptor specifically: The authors proposed that each seasonal influenza vaccination may bring in only a limited number of new T cells.

Receptor amplification or capture employed RT-PCR. TCRdb lists the instrument as Illumina HiSeq 2500. The public sequencing data were trimmed at Q25 with fastp and processed into clonotypes with MiXCR by TCRdb, which kept only in-frame beta chains. Records with the same CDR3 protein are collapsed into one entry carrying the most frequent genes and DNA. For this sample the table gives about 540,000 distinct CDR3 sequences, of which roughly 25% were detected only once. Of the sample, 2.5% to 3% is held by the ten largest clones. These data were likewise used in another study, on T cells expressing NK-cell markers. From the second report: TCR beta cDNA libraries were made by 5'RACE template switching that added a universal primer site and unique molecular identifiers. TCR beta-chain repertoires were profiled in sorted CD3+CD56+NKG2C+, CD3+CD56+NKG2C- and CD3+CD56-NKG2C+ T-cell subsets from roughly eight donors. Of the eight sequenced donors, seven were found to be HCMV-seropositive and one was found to be HCMV-seronegative. To restrict sorting to alphabetaTCR-expressing T cells, an anti-gammadeltaTCR antibody was added in several experiments. For six donors, the dominant CD3+CD56+NKG2C+ clonotypes were among the top 10 CD8+ clonotypes and accounted for roughly 1.0-8% of CD8+ T cells. Those dominant clonotypes were again the most abundant among CD3+CD56-NKG2C+ cells in several donors, at about 28.3-60.1%. Whether the expanded NKG2C-expressing T cell clones were specific for HCMV antigens remained unclear. Randomly selected healthy volunteers, three men and five women, were used as the eight sequenced donors. HCMV serostatus was determined by detecting HCMV-specific IgG in serum with a commercial ELISA kit. Ficoll density gradient centrifugation was used to isolate peripheral blood mononuclear cells from blood. Magnetic immunoseparation with Miltenyi isolation kits was used to isolate CD4+ and CD8+ T cells from PBMC. Priming for cDNA synthesis came from the TCR beta constant segment, and two successive PCR amplification steps followed. Illumina HiSeq 2000/2500, MiSeq or NextSeq was used to sequence libraries as 2 x 150 bp reads. Reads were demultiplexed and grouped by UMI with MIGEC, and clonotypes were assembled and quantified with MiTCR. To exclude erroneous sequences, any TCR cDNA sequence not supported by at least two reads was discarded. The tcR package was used for downstream repertoire analysis, with clonotypes matched between fractions based on CDR3 nucleotide sequence plus V segment. VDJmatch was used to annotate antigen specificity against VDJdb, with one amino acid substitution in CDR3 permitted.

The sample here was CD4+ T cells sorted from PBMCs, taken approximately 13 days after vaccination. The receptor comes from a man aged 45 to 65 who received an inactivated influenza vaccine. Donor details come from another sample of the same person, matched by shared clones.

This receptor carries the CDR3 CASSENPRLANLGYNEQFF. The DNA reads as follows: TGCGCCAGCAGTGAGAATCCCAGACTAGCGAACCTCGGCTACAATGAGCAGTTCTTC. The chain couples TRBV10-1 to TRBJ2-1, with 8 junctional bases fitting TRBD2. The germline V gene (reference sequence) sets CDR1 to WNHNN and CDR2 to SYGVQD. Spanning cysteine to phenylalanine, the CDR3 consists of 19 amino acids. The retained sequence is limited to the CDR3, 57 bases, with the frame set at the first base. V and J are trimmed by 2 bases and 3 bases, and the gene matches miss 15 bases of the junction.